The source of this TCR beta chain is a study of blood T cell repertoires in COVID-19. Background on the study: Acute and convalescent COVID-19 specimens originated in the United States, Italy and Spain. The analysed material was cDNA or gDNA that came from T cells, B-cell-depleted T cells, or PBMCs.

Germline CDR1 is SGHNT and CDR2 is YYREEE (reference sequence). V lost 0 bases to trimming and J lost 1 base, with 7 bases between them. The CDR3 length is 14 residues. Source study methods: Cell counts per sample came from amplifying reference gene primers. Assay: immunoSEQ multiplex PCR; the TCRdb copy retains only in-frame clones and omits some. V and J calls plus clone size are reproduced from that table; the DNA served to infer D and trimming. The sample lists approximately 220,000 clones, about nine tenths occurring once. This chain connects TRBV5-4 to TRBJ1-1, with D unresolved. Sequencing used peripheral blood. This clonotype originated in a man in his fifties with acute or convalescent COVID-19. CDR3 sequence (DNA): TGTGCCAGCAGCTTGGAGCACCAGAACACTGAAGCTTTCTTT. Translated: CASSLEHQNTEAFF.